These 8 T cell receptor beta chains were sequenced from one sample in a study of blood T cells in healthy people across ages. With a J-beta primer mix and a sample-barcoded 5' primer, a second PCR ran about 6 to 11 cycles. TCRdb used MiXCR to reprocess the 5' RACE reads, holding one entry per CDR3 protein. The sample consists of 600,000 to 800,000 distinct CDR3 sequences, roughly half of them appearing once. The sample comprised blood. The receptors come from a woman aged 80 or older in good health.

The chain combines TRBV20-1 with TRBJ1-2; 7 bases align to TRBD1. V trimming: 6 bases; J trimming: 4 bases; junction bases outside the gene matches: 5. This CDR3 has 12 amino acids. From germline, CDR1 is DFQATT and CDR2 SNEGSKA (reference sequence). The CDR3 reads CSATGDSYGYTF. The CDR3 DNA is TGCAGTGCCACAGGGGACTCCTATGGCTACACCTTC.

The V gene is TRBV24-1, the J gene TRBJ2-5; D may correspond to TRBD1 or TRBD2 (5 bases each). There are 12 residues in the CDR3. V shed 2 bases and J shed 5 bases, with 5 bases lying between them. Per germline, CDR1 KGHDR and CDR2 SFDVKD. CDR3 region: CATSDWGETQYF. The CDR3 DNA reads TGTGCCACCAGTGATTGGGGGGAGACCCAGTACTTC.

In nucleotides, the CDR3 is TGTGCCAGCAGTGGCACCGCTAGCGGGAGACTTGTCAGTGAGCAGTACTTC. Encoded protein: CASSGTASGRLVSEQYF. The genes are TRBV6-2 or TRBV6-3 and TRBJ2-7; TRBD2 aligns across 10 bases. Germline CDR1 is MNHEY and CDR2 is SVGEGT. This CDR3 spans 17 amino acids. V shed 5 bases, J shed 7 bases, and the junction held 17 bases outside the gene matches.

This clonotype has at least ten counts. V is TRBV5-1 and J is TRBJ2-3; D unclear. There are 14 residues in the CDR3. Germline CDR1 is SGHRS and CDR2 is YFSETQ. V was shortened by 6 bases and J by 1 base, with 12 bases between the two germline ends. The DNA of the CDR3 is TGCGCCAGCATGGACCCCCAGGGCACAGATACGCAGTATTTT. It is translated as CASMDPQGTDTQYF.

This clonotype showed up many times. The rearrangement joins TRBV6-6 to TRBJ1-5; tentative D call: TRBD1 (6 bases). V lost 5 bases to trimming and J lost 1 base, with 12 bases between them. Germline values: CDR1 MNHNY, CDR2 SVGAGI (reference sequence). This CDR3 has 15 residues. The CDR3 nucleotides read TGTGCCAGCAGTGACGCCGGACAGAGCAATCAGCCCCAGCATTTT. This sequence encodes CASSDAGQSNQPQHF.

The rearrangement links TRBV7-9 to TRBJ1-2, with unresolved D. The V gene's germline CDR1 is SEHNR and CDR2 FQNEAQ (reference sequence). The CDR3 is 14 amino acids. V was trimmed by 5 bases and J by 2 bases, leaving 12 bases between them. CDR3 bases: TGTGCCAGCAGCGTAGTGGCGGGGAACTATGGCTACACCTTC. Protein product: CASSVVAGNYGYTF.

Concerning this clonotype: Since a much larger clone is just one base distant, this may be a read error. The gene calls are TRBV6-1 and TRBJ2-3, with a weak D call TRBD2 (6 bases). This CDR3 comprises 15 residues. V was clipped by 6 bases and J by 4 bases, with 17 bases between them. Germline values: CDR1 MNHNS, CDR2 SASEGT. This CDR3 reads CASRLPGGVSDTQYF. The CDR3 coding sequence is TGTGCCAGCAGGCTTCCCGGCGGGGTCTCAGATACGCAGTATTTT.

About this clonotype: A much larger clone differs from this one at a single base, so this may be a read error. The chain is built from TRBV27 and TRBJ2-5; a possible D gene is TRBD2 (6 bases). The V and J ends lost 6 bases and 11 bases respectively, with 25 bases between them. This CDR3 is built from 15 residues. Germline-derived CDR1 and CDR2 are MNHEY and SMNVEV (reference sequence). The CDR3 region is CASSYGGDGRNEQYF. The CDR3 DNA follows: TGTGCCAGCAGCTACGGGGGAGATGGTCGCAATGAGCAGTACTTC.